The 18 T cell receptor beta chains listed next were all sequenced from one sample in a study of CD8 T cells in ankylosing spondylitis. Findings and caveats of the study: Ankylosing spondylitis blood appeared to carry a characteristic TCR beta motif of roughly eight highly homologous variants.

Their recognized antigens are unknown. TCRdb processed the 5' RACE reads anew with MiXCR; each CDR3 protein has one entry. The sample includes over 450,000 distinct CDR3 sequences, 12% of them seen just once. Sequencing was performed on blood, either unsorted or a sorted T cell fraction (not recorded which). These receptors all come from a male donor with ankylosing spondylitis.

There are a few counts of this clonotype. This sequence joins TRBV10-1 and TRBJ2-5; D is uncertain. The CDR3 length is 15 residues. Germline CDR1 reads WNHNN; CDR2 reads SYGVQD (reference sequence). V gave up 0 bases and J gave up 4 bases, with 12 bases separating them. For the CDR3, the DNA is TGCGCCAGCAGTGAGTCGAGAACCTTTGGAGAGACCCAGTACTTC. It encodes CASSESRTFGETQYF.

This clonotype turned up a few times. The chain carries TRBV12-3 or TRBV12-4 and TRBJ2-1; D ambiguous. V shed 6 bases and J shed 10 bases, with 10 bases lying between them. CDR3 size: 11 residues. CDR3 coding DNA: TGTGCCAGCAGCGGTGGGTGGGAGCAGTTCTTC. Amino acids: CASSGGWEQFF.

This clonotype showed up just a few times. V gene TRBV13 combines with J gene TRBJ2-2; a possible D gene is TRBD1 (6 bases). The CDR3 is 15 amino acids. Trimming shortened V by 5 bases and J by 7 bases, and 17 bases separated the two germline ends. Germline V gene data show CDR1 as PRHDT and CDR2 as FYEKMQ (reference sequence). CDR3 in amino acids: CASSEYRDLGGELFF. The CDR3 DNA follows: TGTGCCAGCAGCGAATACAGGGATTTGGGCGGGGAGCTGTTTTTT.

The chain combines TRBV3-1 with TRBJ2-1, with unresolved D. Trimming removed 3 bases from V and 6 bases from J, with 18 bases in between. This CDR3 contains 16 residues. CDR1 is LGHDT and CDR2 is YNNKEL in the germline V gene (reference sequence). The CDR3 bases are TGTGCCAGCAGCCATCCCACCGGCGGTATACGCAATGAGCAGTTCTTC. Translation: CASSHPTGGIRNEQFF.

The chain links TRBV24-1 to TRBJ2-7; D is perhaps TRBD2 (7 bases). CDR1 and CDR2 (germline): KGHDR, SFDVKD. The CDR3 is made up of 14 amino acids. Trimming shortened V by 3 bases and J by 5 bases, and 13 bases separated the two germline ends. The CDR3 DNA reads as TGTGCCACCAGTGATGGGAGGGGGGCCCACGAGCAGTACTTC. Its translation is CATSDGRGAHEQYF.

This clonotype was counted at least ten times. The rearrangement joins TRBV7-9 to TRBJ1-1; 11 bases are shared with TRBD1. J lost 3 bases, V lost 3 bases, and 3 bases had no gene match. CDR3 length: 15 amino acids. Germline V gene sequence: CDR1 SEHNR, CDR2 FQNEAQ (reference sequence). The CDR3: CASSFPGQGDTEAFF. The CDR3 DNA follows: TGTGCCAGCAGCTTCCCGGGACAGGGGGACACTGAAGCTTTCTTT.

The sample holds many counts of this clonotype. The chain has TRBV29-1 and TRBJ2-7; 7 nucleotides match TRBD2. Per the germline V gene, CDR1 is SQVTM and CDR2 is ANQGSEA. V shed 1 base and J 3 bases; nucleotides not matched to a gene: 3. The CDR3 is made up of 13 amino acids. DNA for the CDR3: TGCAGCGTTGAAGGGGGGGGAATCTACGAGCAGTACGTC. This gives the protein CSVEGGGIYEQYV.

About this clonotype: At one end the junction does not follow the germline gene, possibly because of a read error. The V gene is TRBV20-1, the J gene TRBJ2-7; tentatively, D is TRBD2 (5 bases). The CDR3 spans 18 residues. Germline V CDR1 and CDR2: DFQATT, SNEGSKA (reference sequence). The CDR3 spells CSARNLREGITYSYEEYF. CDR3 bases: TGCAGTGCTAGAAACCTCCGTGAGGGTATTACCTACTCCTACGAGGAGTACTTC.

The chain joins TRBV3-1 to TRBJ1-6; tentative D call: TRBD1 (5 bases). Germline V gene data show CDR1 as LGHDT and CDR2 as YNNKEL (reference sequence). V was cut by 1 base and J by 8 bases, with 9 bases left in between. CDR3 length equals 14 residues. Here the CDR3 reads CASSQGGKDSPLHF. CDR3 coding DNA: TGTGCCAGCAGCCAAGGGGGCAAGGATTCACCCCTCCACTTT.

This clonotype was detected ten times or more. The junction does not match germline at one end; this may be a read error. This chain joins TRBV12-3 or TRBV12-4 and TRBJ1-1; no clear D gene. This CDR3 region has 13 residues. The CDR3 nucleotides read TGCGCCAGCAGCTTGACGGGGAACACTGAAGCTTTCTTT. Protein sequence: CASSLTGNTEAFF.

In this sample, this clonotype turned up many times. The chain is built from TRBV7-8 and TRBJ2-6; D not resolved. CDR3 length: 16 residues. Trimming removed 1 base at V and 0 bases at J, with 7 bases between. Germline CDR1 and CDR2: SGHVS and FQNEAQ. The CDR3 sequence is CASSLVSSSGANVLTF. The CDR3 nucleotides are TGTGCCAGCAGCTTAGTGAGTTCCTCTGGGGCCAACGTCCTGACTTTC. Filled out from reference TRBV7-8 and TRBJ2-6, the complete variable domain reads GAGVSQSPRYKVAKRGQDVALRCDPISGHVSLFWYQQALGQGPEFLTYFQNEAQLDKSGLPSDRFFAERPEGSVSTLKIQRTQQEDSAVYLCASSLVSSSGANVLTFGAGSRLTVL.

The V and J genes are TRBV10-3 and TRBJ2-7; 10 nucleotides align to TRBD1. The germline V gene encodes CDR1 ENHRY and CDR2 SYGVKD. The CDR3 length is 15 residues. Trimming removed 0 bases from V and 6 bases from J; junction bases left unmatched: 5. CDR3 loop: CAISESGGQGFEQYF. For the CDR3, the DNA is TGTGCCATCAGTGAGTCGGGGGGACAGGGGTTCGAGCAGTACTTC.

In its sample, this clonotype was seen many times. The CDR3 region is CASSLDPLPTTEAFF. The CDR3 DNA reads TGCGCCAGCAGCTTGGATCCACTCCCGACCACTGAAGCTTTCTTT. V gene TRBV5-1 combines with J gene TRBJ1-1, with D unresolved. The CDR3 has 15 amino acids. Trimming took 0 bases from V and 4 from J, leaving 13 bases between them. Germline V CDR1 and CDR2: SGHRS, YFSETQ.

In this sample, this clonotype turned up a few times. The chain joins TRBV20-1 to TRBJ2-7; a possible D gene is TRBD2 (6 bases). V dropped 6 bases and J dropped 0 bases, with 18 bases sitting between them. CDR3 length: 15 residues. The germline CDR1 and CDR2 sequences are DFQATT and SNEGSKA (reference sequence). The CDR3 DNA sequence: TGCAGTGCCATTCCCCAGGGACTGAGCTCCTACGAGCAGTACTTC. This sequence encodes CSAIPQGLSSYEQYF.

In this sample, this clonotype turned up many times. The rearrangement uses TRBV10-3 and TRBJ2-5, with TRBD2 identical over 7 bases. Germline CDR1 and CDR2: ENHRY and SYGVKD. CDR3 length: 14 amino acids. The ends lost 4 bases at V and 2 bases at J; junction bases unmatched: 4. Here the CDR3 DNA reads TGTGCCATCAGTGTTGGGGGAGGGCAAGAGACCCAGTACTTC. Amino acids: CAISVGGGQETQYF.

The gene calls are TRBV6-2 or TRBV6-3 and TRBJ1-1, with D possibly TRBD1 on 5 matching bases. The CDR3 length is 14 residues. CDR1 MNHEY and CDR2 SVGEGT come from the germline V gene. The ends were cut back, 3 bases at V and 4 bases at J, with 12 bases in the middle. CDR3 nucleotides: TGTGCCAGCAGTTATTCCAGGGTATCCACTGAAGCTTTCTTT. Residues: CASSYSRVSTEAFF.

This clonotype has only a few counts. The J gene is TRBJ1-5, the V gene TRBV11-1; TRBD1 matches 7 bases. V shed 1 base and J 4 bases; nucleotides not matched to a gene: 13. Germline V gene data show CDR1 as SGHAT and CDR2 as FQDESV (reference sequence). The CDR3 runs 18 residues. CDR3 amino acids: CASSLVYSTGEANQPQHF. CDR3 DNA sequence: TGTGCCAGCAGCTTAGTTTACTCCACAGGGGAGGCAAATCAGCCCCAGCATTTT.

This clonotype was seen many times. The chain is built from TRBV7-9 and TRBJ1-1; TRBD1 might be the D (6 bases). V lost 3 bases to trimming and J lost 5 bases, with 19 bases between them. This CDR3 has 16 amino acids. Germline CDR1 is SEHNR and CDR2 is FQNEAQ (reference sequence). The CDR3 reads CASSFVMSGARTEAFF. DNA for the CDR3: TGTGCCAGCAGCTTTGTAATGTCGGGGGCAAGGACTGAAGCTTTCTTT.